A selection of T cell receptor beta chains follows, all from one sample in a study of T-cell reconstitution after alpha-beta-depleted transplantation in children. One entry per CDR3 protein results from TCRdb running MiXCR on the PCR reads. The sample records roughly 150,000 distinct CDR3 sequences, approximately 12% being singletons. Here the sequenced sample was PBMCs, taken before TCRalphabeta/CD19-depleted stem cell transplant. The source is a boy between 2 and 10 years old with acute myeloid leukemia, due to receive a stem cell transplant. Both conserved end residues are part of each CDR3. D genes are given only for firm matches. Only part of the rows carry a size: once, few, many, or a class if the clone is expanded.

size: many; V: TRBV2; D: .; CDR3: CASRRQGSTDTQYF
size: many; V: TRBV20-1; D: .; CDR3: CSALPSPDTNSPLHF
size: many; V: TRBV14; D: .; CDR3: CASSYLGRGGETQYF
size: many; V: TRBV29-1; D: TRBD2; CDR3: CSVEVSRGQTSGSKNEQFF
size: many; V: TRBV5-1; D: .; CDR3: CASSLLGRDEQFF
size: many; V: TRBV20-1; D: .; CDR3: CSARDPGRTIEAFF
size: many; V: TRBV20-1; D: TRBD1; CDR3: CSASKGQGFGYTF
size: few; V: TRBV4-1; D: .; CDR3: CASSQSVLGETQYF
size: few; V: TRBV2; D: .; CDR3: CASSGGSGNTIYF
size: many; V: TRBV18; D: TRBD1; CDR3: CASSPVAPTGGADTQYF
size: many; V: TRBV7-9; D: .; CDR3: CASGAEAFF
size: .; V: TRBV4-1; D: .; CDR3: CASSQQGGGGYNEQFF
size: many; V: TRBV18; D: TRBD1; CDR3: CASSRRDRDTGELFF